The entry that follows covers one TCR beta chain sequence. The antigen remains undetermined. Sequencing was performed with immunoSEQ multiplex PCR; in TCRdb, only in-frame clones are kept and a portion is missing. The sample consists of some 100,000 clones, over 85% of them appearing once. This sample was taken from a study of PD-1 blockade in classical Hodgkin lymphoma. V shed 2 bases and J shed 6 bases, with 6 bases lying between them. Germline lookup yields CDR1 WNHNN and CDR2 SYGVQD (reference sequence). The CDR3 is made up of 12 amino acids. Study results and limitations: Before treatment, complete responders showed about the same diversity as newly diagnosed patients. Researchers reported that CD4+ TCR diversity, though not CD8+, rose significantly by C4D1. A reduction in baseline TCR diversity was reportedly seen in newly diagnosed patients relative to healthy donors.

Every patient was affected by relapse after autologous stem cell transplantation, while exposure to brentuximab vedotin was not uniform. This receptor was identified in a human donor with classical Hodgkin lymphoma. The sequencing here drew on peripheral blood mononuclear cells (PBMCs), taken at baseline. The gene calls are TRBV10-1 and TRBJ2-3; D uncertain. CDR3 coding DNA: TGCGCCAGCAGTGAGGTCCGGGATACGCAGTATTTT. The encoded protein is CASSEVRDTQYF.